The 26 T cell receptor beta chains reported below all come from one sample, sequenced in a study of T-cell memory formation after mild COVID-19. TCRdb re-called the 5' RACE reads with MiXCR, one entry per CDR3 protein. The data contain about 200,000 distinct CDR3 sequences, 15% to 20% of them seen just once; the ten biggest clones take up around 1.9%. Sequencing was carried out using PBMCs or a T cell subset sorted from them (not recorded which). Receptors were obtained from an adult woman who had mild COVID-19 (a few samples of this study predate the infection). Cell type and time point are not known.

There are many counts of this clonotype. This chain uses TRBV9 with TRBJ2-7; D is ambiguous. The CDR3 runs 14 residues. Germline CDR1 and CDR2: SGDLS and YYNGEE. Trimming stripped 0 bases from V and 1 base from J, with 8 bases between. The CDR3 DNA sequence: TGTGCCAGCAGCGTAGTTGGCACATCCTACGAGCAGTACTTC. Its protein product is CASSVVGTSYEQYF.

This chain uses TRBV14 with TRBJ2-2, with 8 bases matching TRBD1. The CDR3 runs 12 residues. J gave up 7 bases and V 6 bases, and 1 base lay outside the gene matches. The germline V gene encodes CDR1 SGHDN and CDR2 FVKESK. CDR3 amino acids: CASRQGDGELFF. The CDR3 DNA reads TGTGCCAGCAGACAGGGGGACGGGGAGCTGTTTTTT.

This chain joins TRBV6-5 and TRBJ2-7; 9 bases agree with TRBD1. Germline V gene data show CDR1 as MNHEY and CDR2 as SVGAGI. CDR3 length equals 15 residues. The ends lost 4 bases at V and 1 base at J; junction bases unmatched: 5. The DNA for the CDR3 is TGTGCCAGCAGTTTAACAGGGGGCAAGTCCTACGAGCAGTACTTC. It is translated as CASSLTGGKSYEQYF.

The sample holds a few counts of this clonotype. V is TRBV29-1 and J is TRBJ1-1; 8 nucleotides line up with TRBD1. The junction had 5 bases not matched to a gene; V was cut back by 4 bases and J by 7 bases. CDR1 and CDR2 (germline): SQVTM, ANQGSEA. CDR3 length: 12 amino acids. The CDR3 is CSVAGQAREAFF. The CDR3 coding sequence is TGCAGCGTTGCGGGACAGGCCCGTGAAGCTTTCTTT.

In this sample, this clonotype turned up a few times. J is TRBJ1-4 and V is TRBV7-9; D uncertain. The CDR3 totals 13 residues. The V and J ends lost 0 bases and 11 bases respectively, with 10 bases between them. In germline, CDR1 is SEHNR, CDR2 FQNEAQ (reference sequence). This CDR3 is CASSLARQLKLFF. As DNA, the CDR3 is TGTGCCAGCAGCTTAGCCCGTCAATTGAAACTGTTTTTT. Supplemented by reference TRBV7-9 and TRBJ1-4, the full variable domain reads DTGVSQNPRHKITKRGQNVTFRCDPISEHNRLYWYRQTLGQGPEFLTYFQNEAQLEKSRLLSDRFSAERPKGSFSTLEIQRTEQGDSAMYLCASSLARQLKLFFGSGTQLSVL.

This clonotype was observed a few times. The J gene is TRBJ2-2, the V gene TRBV12-3 or TRBV12-4; the match to TRBD2 covers 14 bases. The CDR3 runs 19 residues. Losses at the gene ends were 10 bases for V and 4 bases for J; bases not matched to a gene: 17. The CDR3 reads CATLPGTSGSLGRTGELFF. The CDR3 DNA reads TGTGCCACCCTGCCCGGGACTAGCGGGAGCCTTGGGCGCACCGGGGAGCTGTTTTTT.

The chain carries TRBV6-5 and TRBJ1-5; 7 nucleotides match TRBD1. CDR3 length: 15 amino acids. Per the germline V gene, CDR1 is MNHEY and CDR2 is SVGAGI. With V trimmed by 6 bases and J by 1 base, 6 bases remained unmatched. The DNA for the CDR3 is TGTGCCAGCAGCCCAGGGACAGCGAGCAATCAGCCCCAGCATTTT. This encodes CASSPGTASNQPQHF.

J is TRBJ2-7 and V is TRBV19; TRBD1 might be the D (5 bases). This CDR3 region has 15 residues. The germline CDR1 and CDR2 sequences are LNHDA and SQIVND (reference sequence). The V end lost 1 base, the J end lost 3 bases, and 13 bases lay between the germline ends. DNA for the CDR3: TGTGCCAGTAGTATAGGGACACTCTCGATCTACGAGCAGTACTTC. Translation: CASSIGTLSIYEQYF.

This clonotype was recorded many times. The chain employs TRBV7-2 and TRBJ2-7, with D hard to call. The germline gives CDR1 SGHTA, CDR2 FQGNSA. V gave up 1 base and J gave up 1 base, with 8 bases separating them. This CDR3 region has 14 residues. The CDR3 sequence is CASSLEAGSYEQYF. The CDR3 coding sequence is TGTGCCAGCAGCTTAGAGGCTGGATCCTACGAGCAGTACTTC.

In regard to this clonotype: Germline is not matched at one junction end, which may reflect a read error. The CDR3 protein is CVSRADGSSYEQYF. Written as DNA, the CDR3 is TGTGTCAGCAGAGCCGACGGGAGCTCCTACGAGCAGTACTTC. V usage is TRBV12-3 or TRBV12-4 and J usage is TRBJ2-7; possible D gene TRBD2, 6 bases. The CDR3 has 14 residues.

CDR3 nucleotides: TGTGCCAGCAGCCTAGGGGGAGGGGCTGGTGGCTACACCTTC. Translation: CASSLGGGAGGYTF. V and J are TRBV12-3 or TRBV12-4 and TRBJ1-2, with D tentatively TRBD1 (6 bases). This CDR3 spans 14 amino acids. Trimming shortened V by 6 bases and J by 7 bases, and 18 bases separated the two germline ends.

CDR3 amino acids: CASSTPGPLSGNTIYF. For the CDR3, the DNA is TGTGCCAGTAGTACCCCGGGACCGCTCTCTGGAAACACCATATATTTT. The chain recombines TRBV19 with TRBJ1-3, with D perhaps TRBD1 (5 bases). V lost 4 bases, J lost 0 bases, and 13 bases lay in between. Germline V gene sequence: CDR1 LNHDA, CDR2 SQIVND (reference sequence). CDR3 length: 16 residues.

In regard to this clonotype: The junction and the germline gene differ at one end; a read error may be behind it. V usage is TRBV6-2 or TRBV6-3 and J usage is TRBJ1-2; possible D gene TRBD1, 5 bases. This CDR3 has 13 amino acids. Germline CDR1 and CDR2: MNHEY and SVGEGT. The CDR3 loop is CASSYGGAVPFAF. For the CDR3, the DNA is TGTGCCAGCAGTTACGGAGGGGCAGTTCCTTTCGCCTTC.

The sample holds a few counts of this clonotype. Without the conserved terminal phenylalanine or tryptophan, this CDR3 likely stems from a read error. Because the CDR3's place on the DNA is in doubt, the DNA is left out and the CDR3 is given as listed by TCRdb. The chain is built from TRBV21-1 and TRBJ2-7; the table assigns TRBD1, which was not confirmed against the DNA. TRBV21-1 is shown as a pseudogene. From its first to its last residue, the CDR3 has 12 amino acids. The CDR3 sequence is CASSKWRRAPAL.

This clonotype was picked up a small number of times. The rearrangement joins TRBV2 to TRBJ1-4, with D hard to call. The CDR3 runs 14 residues. V dropped 7 bases and J dropped 8 bases, with 17 bases sitting between them. Germline V lookup: CDR1 SNHLY, CDR2 FYNNEI. The CDR3 region has the DNA TGTGCCAGCACCCCTTTTTCGGGCGGCGAAAAACTGTTTTTT. It specifies CASTPFSGGEKLFF. The full variable domain, with the rest looked up from reference TRBV2 and TRBJ1-4, is EPEVTQTPSHQVTQMGQEVILRCVPISNHLYFYWYRQILGQKVEFLVSFYNNEISEKSEIFDDQFSVERPDGSNFTLKIRSTKLEDSAMYFCASTPFSGGEKLFFGSGTQLSVL.

This chain uses TRBV2 with TRBJ1-4; 10 bases are a match to TRBD1. The J segment lost 10 bases and the V segment lost 4 bases, leaving 6 bases of the junction unmatched. The CDR3 covers 14 residues. Per the germline V gene, CDR1 is SNHLY and CDR2 is FYNNEI. Here the CDR3 DNA reads TGTGCCAGCAGTGCCCGGACAGGGGGGGGAAAACTGTTTTTT. Protein product: CASSARTGGGKLFF.

The chain is built from TRBV9 and TRBJ2-1, with TRBD2 identical over 11 bases. The CDR3 is 17 amino acids. Per germline, CDR1 SGDLS and CDR2 YYNGEE. Trimming cost V 0 bases and J 9 bases; bases outside gene matches: 11. The CDR3: CASSVAELAGASGEQFF. CDR3 bases: TGTGCCAGCAGCGTAGCGGAACTAGCGGGGGCCTCAGGTGAGCAGTTCTTC. The whole variable domain, remainder taken from reference TRBV9 and TRBJ2-1, is DSGVTQTPKHLITATGQRVTLRCSPRSGDLSVYWYQQSLDQGLQFLIQYYNGEERAKGNILERFSAQQFPDLHSELNLSSLELGDSALYFCASSVAELAGASGEQFFGPGTRLTVL.

The chain has TRBV15 and TRBJ1-2; 8 bases map to TRBD1. Trimming took 0 bases from V and 8 from J; bases not matched to a gene: 5. The CDR3 runs to 14 residues. From germline, CDR1 is LNHNV and CDR2 YYDKDF (reference sequence). CDR3 sequence (DNA): TGTGCCACCAGCAGAGACCGGACAGGGTGGGGCTACACCTTC. It encodes CATSRDRTGWGYTF.

This clonotype was seen a few times. The rearrangement joins TRBV6-5 to TRBJ2-2; D may be TRBD1 or TRBD2 (6 bases each). Per germline, CDR1 MNHEY and CDR2 SVGAGI. The CDR3 contains 16 residues. Trimming removed 6 bases from V and 2 bases from J, with 16 bases in between. The CDR3 region is CASRGGRVFNTGELFF. CDR3 nucleotides: TGTGCCAGCAGGGGGGGCAGGGTATTTAACACCGGGGAGCTGTTTTTT.

The chain recombines TRBV7-3 with TRBJ2-2; the D gene is possibly TRBD2 (6 bases). The CDR3 is 14 residues long. With 6 bases removed from V and 3 bases from J, the gap between germline ends came to 11 bases. The germline V gene encodes CDR1 SGHTA and CDR2 FQGTGA. Written as DNA, the CDR3 is TGTGCCAGCAGGTGGGACTTTGACACCGGGGAGCTGTTTTTT. It specifies CASRWDFDTGELFF.

In its sample, this clonotype was seen a few times. The gene calls are TRBV5-6 and TRBJ1-1; D ambiguous. Germline V gives CDR1 SGHDT, CDR2 YYEEEE. V was trimmed by 1 base and J by 1 base, leaving 8 bases between them. The CDR3 extends over 14 amino acids. CDR3 in amino acids: CASSLRGANTEAFF. The CDR3 DNA reads as TGTGCCAGCAGCTTGCGTGGTGCGAACACTGAAGCTTTCTTT. Complete variable domain (other parts from reference TRBV5-6 and TRBJ1-1): DAGVTQSPTHLIKTRGQQVTLRCSPKSGHDTVSWYQQALGQGPQFIFQYYEEEERQRGNFPDRFSGHQFPNYSSELNVNALLLGDSALYLCASSLRGANTEAFFGQGTRLTVV.

This clonotype turned up a few times. The gene calls are TRBV20-1 and TRBJ2-7; TRBD2 agrees at 8 bases. Germline CDR1 is DFQATT and CDR2 is SNEGSKA (reference sequence). This CDR3 is built from 14 residues. V shed 7 bases, J shed 0 bases, and the junction held 8 bases outside the gene matches. The CDR3 sequence: CSVLRGTSSYEQYF. DNA for the CDR3: TGCAGTGTCCTGAGGGGGACTAGCTCCTACGAGCAGTACTTC.

In its sample, this clonotype ranks as large (0.1 to 1%). The J gene is TRBJ2-7, the V gene TRBV20-1, with D maybe TRBD1 (6 bases). In germline, CDR1 is DFQATT, CDR2 SNEGSKA (reference sequence). This CDR3 is built from 15 residues. V lost 4 bases, J lost 4 bases, and 20 bases lay in between. The DNA of the CDR3 is TGCAGTGCTACCCCCGGGGCCCTTCAGGGGTACGAGCAGTACTTC. Its translation: CSATPGALQGYEQYF.

This clonotype was detected only a few times. The chain uses TRBV9 and TRBJ2-5; D is uncertain. Trimming took off 0 bases at V and 1 base at J, with 16 bases between the two ends. In germline, CDR1 is SGDLS, CDR2 YYNGEE. This CDR3 region has 17 residues. The CDR3 protein is CASSVEGYRAPQETQYF. Written as DNA, the CDR3 is TGTGCCAGCAGCGTAGAAGGGTACAGAGCCCCCCAAGAGACCCAGTACTTC.

The chain uses TRBV5-1 and TRBJ2-1, with D possibly being TRBD2 (6 bases). Trimming took off 0 bases at V and 4 bases at J, with 11 bases between the two ends. The CDR3 is made up of 15 amino acids. Looked up from germline, CDR1 is SGHRS and CDR2 is YFSETQ. As DNA, the CDR3 is TGCGCCAGCAGCTTGGATAGCGGTTTTTACAATGAGCAGTTCTTC. Translation gives CASSLDSGFYNEQFF.

This clonotype was seen more than once but under ten times. The V and J genes are TRBV9 and TRBJ1-1; maybe TRBD1 (6 bases). V lost 4 bases and J lost 4, with 14 bases in between. The V gene's germline CDR1 is SGDLS and CDR2 YYNGEE. There are 14 residues in the CDR3. CDR3 loop: CASSPPSGATEAFF. CDR3 DNA: TGTGCCAGCAGCCCTCCTTCGGGGGCCACTGAAGCTTTCTTT.